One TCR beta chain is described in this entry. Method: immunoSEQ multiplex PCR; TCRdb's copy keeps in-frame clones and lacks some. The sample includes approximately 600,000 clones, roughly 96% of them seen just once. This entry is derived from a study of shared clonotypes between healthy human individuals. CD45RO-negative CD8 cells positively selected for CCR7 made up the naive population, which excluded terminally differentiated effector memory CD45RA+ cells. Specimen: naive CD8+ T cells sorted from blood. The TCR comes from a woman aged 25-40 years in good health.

For the CDR3, the DNA is TGTGCCAGCAGCTTACAGGGGAGTGGTGATGGCTACACCTTC. This codes for CASSLQGSGDGYTF. This chain connects TRBV5-4 to TRBJ1-2; 7 bases align to TRBD1. The CDR3 totals 14 residues. Per germline, CDR1 SGHNT and CDR2 YYREEE (reference sequence). Trimming removed 2 bases from V and 6 bases from J; junction bases left unmatched: 7.